These 12 T cell receptor beta chains were sequenced from one sample in a study of T cell responses to AZD1222 COVID-19 vaccine. Method: immunoSEQ multiplex PCR; TCRdb's copy keeps in-frame clones and lacks some. This sample has 95,000 to 100,000 clones, with roughly 80% found just once. Here the sequenced sample was peripheral blood, taken 28 days after the second AZD1222 dose. These receptor sequences come from an adult who received the AZD1222 COVID-19 vaccine.

This chain links TRBV12-3 or TRBV12-4 with TRBJ1-2; D remains unclear. The length of the CDR3 is 13 residues. V gave up 1 base and J gave up 4 bases, with 7 bases separating them. The CDR3 bases are TGTGCCAGCAGTTTAGGCGTTTTCTATGGCTACACCTTC. Protein: CASSLGVFYGYTF.

The chain uses TRBV11-2 and TRBJ2-2, with D perhaps TRBD1 or TRBD2 (5 bases each). The CDR3 is made up of 16 amino acids. The germline gives CDR1 SGHAT, CDR2 FQNNGV. Trimming pared 2 bases from V and 6 bases from J, leaving 16 bases between. The CDR3 spells CASSLIRDPGAGELFF. CDR3 DNA: TGTGCCAGCAGCTTAATCCGGGACCCTGGCGCCGGGGAGCTGTTTTTT.

This sequence joins TRBV11-3 and TRBJ2-3; D not resolved. Germline assignment: CDR1 SGHNT and CDR2 YENEEA. Trimming took off 4 bases at V and 0 bases at J, with 8 bases between the two ends. The CDR3 is made up of 14 amino acids. The CDR3 spells CASSSFSSTDTQYF. The CDR3 nucleotides read TGTGCCAGCAGCTCGTTCTCTAGCACAGATACGCAGTATTTT. Complete variable domain (other parts from reference TRBV11-3 and TRBJ2-3): EAGVVQSPRYKIIEKKQPVAFWCNPISGHNTLYWYLQNLGQGPELLIRYENEEAVDDSQLPKDRFSAERLKGVDSTLKIQPAELGDSAVYLCASSSFSSTDTQYFGPGTRLTVL.

This clone was seen just once. The V call is TRBV7-2, the J call TRBJ2-1; 10 nucleotides line up with TRBD2. The trim removed 5 bases at V and 12 bases at J, leaving 25 bases unmatched. The CDR3 is 19 residues long. The germline CDR1 and CDR2 sequences are SGHTA and FQGNSA. CDR3 coding DNA: TGTGCCAGCAGCCCCCTGCAGGCTAGCGGGAGCAGGGGTAACGTGAGGCAGTTCTTC. Translated: CASSPLQASGSRGNVRQFF.

This rearrangement joins TRBV20-1 to TRBJ2-1; TRBD2 agrees at 7 bases. Germline V gene data show CDR1 as DFQATT and CDR2 as SNEGSKA (reference sequence). This CDR3 is 16 amino acids long. The junction had 17 bases not matched to a gene; V was cut back by 3 bases and J by 9 bases. As DNA, the CDR3 is TGCAGTGCTAGTGCTCTGACTAGCTCCGGGAGAAGTGAGCAGTTCTTC. Its translation: CSASALTSSGRSEQFF.

The chain combines TRBV6-6 with TRBJ1-2; D is uncertain. V was cut by 4 bases and J by 3 bases, with 6 bases left in between. Germline V gene lookup returns CDR1 MNHNY and CDR2 SVGAGI (reference sequence). This CDR3 region has 12 residues. The CDR3 loop reads CASSSQDYGYTF. CDR3 bases: TGTGCCAGCAGTTCCCAGGACTATGGCTACACCTTC.

This chain uses TRBV19 with TRBJ2-5; 8 bases line up with TRBD2. CDR1 and CDR2 from the germline V gene are LNHDA and SQIVND (reference sequence). The V and J ends lost 5 bases and 5 bases, in that order; junction bases with no gene match: 13. CDR3 length equals 16 residues. The CDR3 DNA follows: TGTGCCAGTAGTGTCCAAGGTAGCGGGATTGGGGAGACCCAGTACTTC. Its translation is CASSVQGSGIGETQYF.

The V call is TRBV3-1 (or the pseudogene TRBV3-2), the J call TRBJ1-6; no reliable D call. The CDR3 spans 15 residues. From germline, CDR1 is LGHDT and CDR2 YNNKEL (reference sequence). Trimming shortened V by 10 bases and J by 5 bases, and 18 bases separated the two germline ends. The CDR3, as DNA: TGTGCCACCCTCCTCCCTTGGGGTCATAATTCACCCCTCCACTTT. This codes for CATLLPWGHNSPLHF.

The J gene is TRBJ2-1, the V gene TRBV2; D gene uncertain. Germline CDR1 SNHLY, CDR2 FYNNEI. Deletions cut 0 bases from V and 8 bases from J, with 8 bases between. The CDR3 extends over 13 amino acids. CDR3 DNA: TGTGCCAGCAGTGAAGCTGGGTGGGATGAGCAGTTCTTC. Protein sequence: CASSEAGWDEQFF.

The V and J genes are TRBV12-3 or TRBV12-4 and TRBJ1-2; TRBD1 aligns across 7 bases. With 6 bases clipped from V and 5 bases from J, the junction kept 3 bases outside the gene matches. The CDR3 has 12 residues. CDR3 nucleotides: TGTGCCAGCAGCCTACAGGGGTATGGCTACACCTTC. Its translation is CASSLQGYGYTF.

The chain is built from TRBV11-2 and TRBJ1-1, with a tentative D call TRBD1 (5 bases). There are 15 residues in the CDR3. CDR1 is SGHAT, CDR2 FQNNGV, per germline. Trimming removed 0 bases at V and 5 bases at J, with 13 bases between. This chain's CDR3 is CASSLDLGGGTEAFF. In DNA form, the CDR3 reads TGTGCCAGCAGCTTAGATCTGGGTGGGGGTACTGAAGCTTTCTTT. Full variable domain (remainder filled in from reference TRBV11-2 and TRBJ1-1): EAGVAQSPRYKIIEKRQSVAFWCNPISGHATLYWYQQILGQGPKLLIQFQNNGVVDDSQLPKDRFSAERLKGVDSTLKIQPAKLEDSAVYLCASSLDLGGGTEAFFGQGTRLTVV.

The chain has TRBV27 and TRBJ1-6, with D tentatively TRBD1 (6 bases). V gave up 11 bases and J gave up 4 bases, with 21 bases separating them. Germline V gene data show CDR1 as MNHEY and CDR2 as SMNVEV (reference sequence). The CDR3 contains 16 residues. The CDR3 bases are TGTGCCTCGGGGGCATTCCCTACCGAATATAATTCACCCCTCCACTTT. The encoded protein is CASGAFPTEYNSPLHF.